These 28 T cell receptor beta chains came from one sample sequenced in a study of blood T cells in healthy people across ages. The use of a sample-barcoded 5' primer and a J-beta primer mix characterized a second PCR of roughly 6 to 11 cycles. TCRdb analysed the 5' RACE reads with MiXCR anew, one entry per CDR3 protein. The sample includes roughly 500,000 distinct CDR3 sequences, around 24% of them seen just once. Separately, the same data were catalogued under a study of T cells of mothers and their children.

Sequenced input: blood. These TCRs come from a boy under 18 in good health.

J is TRBJ2-1 and V is TRBV7-8; TRBD2 aligns across 8 bases. Germline V gene data show CDR1 as SGHVS and CDR2 as FQNEAQ. J lost 7 bases, V lost 6 bases, and 14 bases had no gene match. The CDR3 spans 16 residues. CDR3 DNA sequence: TGTGCCAGCAGTTCCCCGGGGGGGGAACCTGAAAATGAGCAGTTCTTC. Encoded protein: CASSSPGGEPENEQFF.

V usage is TRBV19 and J usage is TRBJ2-5, with D maybe TRBD2 (5 bases). Trimming stripped 1 base from V and 2 bases from J, with 17 bases between. CDR3 length equals 17 residues. Looked up from germline, CDR1 is LNHDA and CDR2 is SQIVND (reference sequence). The CDR3 DNA reads TGTGCCAGTAGTATAGTGCGACGGAACACGGGGCAAGAGACCCAGTACTTC. It encodes CASSIVRRNTGQETQYF.

The chain recombines TRBV15 with TRBJ1-2; TRBD1 aligns across 10 bases. This CDR3 region has 14 residues. With V trimmed by 9 bases and J by 1 base, 5 bases remained unmatched. Germline CDR1 is LNHNV and CDR2 is YYDKDF (reference sequence). The CDR3 DNA reads as TGTGCCACAGCCCGGGACAGGGGTAACTATGGCTACACCTTC. It is translated as CATARDRGNYGYTF. The complete variable domain, with remaining parts taken from reference TRBV15 and TRBJ1-2, reads DAMVIQNPRYQVTQFGKPVTLSCSQTLNHNVMYWYQQKSSQAPKLLFHYYDKDFNNEADTPDNFQSRRPNTSFCFLDIRSPGLGDTAMYLCATARDRGNYGYTFGSGTRLTVV.

This chain connects TRBV27 to TRBJ2-2; no clear D gene. V was clipped by 0 bases and J by 10 bases, with 9 bases between them. Looked up from germline, CDR1 is MNHEY and CDR2 is SMNVEV (reference sequence). The CDR3 runs to 13 residues. In DNA, the CDR3 is TGTGCCAGCAGTTTATCGGCACTTGAGGAGCTGTTTTTT. This translates into CASSLSALEELFF.

The chain is built from TRBV13 and TRBJ2-7, with D uncertain. The CDR3 contains 14 residues. Germline CDR1 reads PRHDT; CDR2 reads FYEKMQ (reference sequence). Trimming left V 4 bases short and J 3 bases short, with 13 bases between. The CDR3 region has the DNA TGTGCCAGCAGCTCCATCAAGGGCCACTACGAGCAGTACTTC. Protein sequence: CASSSIKGHYEQYF.

This chain joins TRBV6-2 or TRBV6-3 and TRBJ2-1; 8 nucleotides align to TRBD1. The V gene end was trimmed by 5 bases and the J gene end by 6 bases; junction bases not matched to a gene: 9. This CDR3 comprises 15 residues. CDR1 MNHEY and CDR2 SVGEGT come from the germline V gene. CDR3 in DNA: TGTGCCAGCAGTCCCTACGGGGACAGGCCCAATGAGCAGTTCTTC. This gives the protein CASSPYGDRPNEQFF.

The table lists this clonotype with a few counts. V usage is TRBV3-1 and J usage is TRBJ1-1, with no clear D. Germline CDR1 and CDR2: LGHDT and YNNKEL (reference sequence). V was cut by 6 bases and J by 1 base, with 18 bases left in between. The CDR3 runs 16 residues. The CDR3 bases are TGTGCCAGCAGTCTTTGGGATGCCCACCAGAACACTGAAGCTTTCTTT. Translated, it gives CASSLWDAHQNTEAFF.

This clonotype was detected once. V usage is TRBV28 and J usage is TRBJ1-2; TRBD1 matches at 9 bases. This CDR3 contains 14 residues. The junction had 8 bases not matched to a gene; V was cut back by 6 bases and J by 6 bases. The germline V gene has CDR1 MDHEN and CDR2 SYDVKM. CDR3 sequence: CASSPRTGVNGYTF. CDR3 in DNA: TGTGCCAGCAGCCCCCGGACAGGGGTAAATGGCTACACCTTC.

The J gene is TRBJ2-7, the V gene TRBV7-9; 7 nucleotides match TRBD1. This CDR3 has 15 residues. Germline CDR1 is SEHNR and CDR2 is FQNEAQ (reference sequence). V gave up 4 bases and J gave up 4 bases; unmatched junction bases: 10. In DNA form, the CDR3 reads TGTGCCAGCAGCTCGAACAGGGGCGGTAGGTACGAGCAGTACTTC. Protein product: CASSSNRGGRYEQYF.

This clonotype was seen a handful of times. V gene TRBV5-1 combines with J gene TRBJ2-7, with TRBD2 identical over 12 bases. V trimming: 3 bases; J trimming: 7 bases; junction bases outside the gene matches: 5. CDR1 is SGHRS, CDR2 YFSETQ, per germline. CDR3 length: 14 residues. The CDR3 DNA is TGCGCCAGCAGCTCGCTAGCGGGAGGGCGAGAGCAGTACTTC. It translates to CASSSLAGGREQYF.

Only a few counts were recorded for this clonotype. This chain joins TRBV6-9 and TRBJ2-1, with 13 positions matching TRBD2. V gave up 6 bases and J gave up 9 bases; unmatched junction bases: 8. CDR1 and CDR2 from the germline V gene are MNHGY and SVAAGI. The CDR3 loop spans 15 amino acids. The CDR3 reads CASSVLAGGLVEQFF. CDR3 coding DNA: TGTGCCAGCAGCGTACTAGCGGGGGGGCTGGTTGAGCAGTTCTTC.

The chain has TRBV20-1 and TRBJ2-7; weak D call: TRBD1 (5 bases). CDR3 length: 15 amino acids. The V end lost 0 bases, the J end lost 2 bases, and 14 bases lay between the germline ends. Germline V gene lookup returns CDR1 DFQATT and CDR2 SNEGSKA (reference sequence). The CDR3 loop reads CSARDLDSITYEQYF. As DNA, the CDR3 is TGCAGTGCTAGAGATCTTGACAGTATTACCTACGAGCAGTACTTC.

The chain uses TRBV9 and TRBJ1-5; D unclear. From germline, CDR1 is SGDLS and CDR2 YYNGEE. The CDR3 extends over 15 amino acids. V lost 4 bases and J lost 1, with 12 bases in between. CDR3 DNA: TGTGCCAGCAGCTTAACAAGTGAAAGCAATCAGCCCCAGCATTTT. As protein: CASSLTSESNQPQHF.

This clonotype has only a few counts. The chain uses TRBV11-2 and TRBJ2-7, with no clear D. Trimming took off 4 bases at V and 3 bases at J, with 10 bases between the two ends. CDR1 and CDR2 (germline): SGHAT, FQNNGV. The CDR3 consists of 13 residues. The CDR3 loop is CASSSLTSYEQYF. The CDR3 DNA is TGTGCCAGCAGCTCCTTGACAAGCTACGAGCAGTACTTC.

This chain links TRBV12-3 or TRBV12-4 with TRBJ2-2; the match to TRBD1 covers 9 bases. The CDR3 length is 15 residues. V lost 5 bases, J lost 6 bases, and 7 bases stayed unmatched. The CDR3: CASSNRGRFSGELFF. In DNA form, the CDR3 reads TGTGCCAGCAGTAACAGGGGGCGCTTCTCCGGGGAGCTGTTTTTT.

This clonotype was counted only a few times. The chain joins TRBV11-2 to TRBJ2-5; no clear D. CDR1 and CDR2 (germline): SGHAT, FQNNGV. The V gene lost 0 bases and the J gene lost 4 bases, with 21 bases spanning the gap. The CDR3 is 18 amino acids. The CDR3 bases are TGTGCCAGCAGCTTAGAGGGCACGGGCCTGAGAAAAGGAGAGACCCAGTACTTC. Its protein product is CASSLEGTGLRKGETQYF.

This clonotype was picked up many times. The chain is built from TRBV9 and TRBJ2-3; 8 bases fit TRBD1. The V and J ends lost 0 bases and 2 bases, in that order; junction bases with no gene match: 11. CDR1 SGDLS and CDR2 YYNGEE come from the germline V gene. The CDR3 runs 18 residues. The CDR3 coding sequence is TGTGCCAGCAGCGTAGCCAGGGGGCCCGCGTGGCTCACAGATACGCAGTATTTT. Translated, it gives CASSVARGPAWLTDTQYF. Complete variable domain (other parts from reference TRBV9 and TRBJ2-3): DSGVTQTPKHLITATGQRVTLRCSPRSGDLSVYWYQQSLDQGLQFLIQYYNGEERAKGNILERFSAQQFPDLHSELNLSSLELGDSALYFCASSVARGPAWLTDTQYFGPGTRLTVL.

At least ten counts were recorded for this clonotype. J is TRBJ2-5 and V is TRBV9, with D unclear. Judging by the DNA end, TRBJ2-7 fits better; the J call may be wrong. Germline assignment: CDR1 SGDLS and CDR2 YYNGEE. This CDR3 region has 14 residues. The CDR3 reads CASSVDYSAYEQYF. CDR3 DNA: TGTGCCAGCAGCGTAGATTACAGCGCCTACGAGCAGTACTTC.

The chain is built from TRBV7-2 and TRBJ1-1, with TRBD1 matching over 8 bases. The J segment lost 8 bases and the V segment lost 5 bases, leaving 13 bases of the junction unmatched. Germline V gene lookup returns CDR1 SGHTA and CDR2 FQGNSA. CDR3 length equals 15 residues. Here the CDR3 reads CASSPARGQELEAFF. DNA of the CDR3: TGTGCCAGCAGCCCGGCGCGGGGACAGGAGTTAGAAGCTTTCTTT.

The chain links TRBV7-6 to TRBJ2-1; no reliable D call. The CDR3 covers 17 residues. The V gene lost 1 base and the J gene lost 5 bases, with 18 bases spanning the gap. Per the germline V gene, CDR1 is SGHVS and CDR2 is FNYEAQ. The CDR3 spells CASSLVPNSRLNNEQFF. CDR3 nucleotide sequence: TGTGCCAGCAGCTTAGTCCCCAATTCACGACTCAACAATGAGCAGTTCTTC.

This clonotype was seen a few times. This is likely a read error, given that the CDR3 carries no conserved phenylalanine or tryptophan at its end. This chain joins TRBV6-2 or TRBV6-3 and TRBJ2-7; D unresolved. Germline lookup yields CDR1 MNHEY and CDR2 SVGEGT. The CDR3 spans 12 residues. The V gene lost 6 bases and the J gene lost 0 bases, with 6 bases spanning the gap. The CDR3 DNA sequence: TGTGCCAGCAGCCAAAGCTCCTACGAGCAGTACTTG. Residues: CASSQSSYEQYL.

The chain joins TRBV4-1 to TRBJ2-3; D is ambiguous. From germline, CDR1 is MGHRA and CDR2 YSYEKL. The CDR3 has 14 residues. Trimming took 5 bases from V and 2 from J, leaving 11 bases between them. CDR3 amino acids: CASSYERFTDTQYF. CDR3 nucleotide sequence: TGCGCCAGCAGCTATGAGCGCTTCACAGATACGCAGTATTTT.

The chain employs TRBV9 and TRBJ2-3, with 7 bases aligning to TRBD2. Losses at the gene ends were 3 bases for V and 4 bases for J; bases not matched to a gene: 8. From germline, CDR1 is SGDLS and CDR2 YYNGEE. The CDR3 contains 15 residues. CDR3 in DNA: TGTGCCAGCAGCGCACTAGCGATCGCGGCAGATACGCAGTATTTT. This sequence encodes CASSALAIAADTQYF.

The V call is TRBV28, the J call TRBJ2-5; D perhaps matches TRBD2 (7 bases). The CDR3 is 14 amino acids. V dropped 5 bases and J dropped 5 bases, with 15 bases sitting between them. Germline CDR1 reads MDHEN; CDR2 reads SYDVKM. The CDR3 DNA sequence: TGTGCCAGCAGTGGTCGGGGGGCAGGGGAGACCCAGTACTTC. Translating it yields CASSGRGAGETQYF.

This sequence joins TRBV7-2 and TRBJ2-7; 7 positions agree with TRBD2. J gave up 4 bases and V 3 bases, and 6 bases lay outside the gene matches. Germline CDR1 SGHTA, CDR2 FQGNSA. The CDR3 runs to 14 residues. CDR3 sequence: CASSFTREGYEQYF. The CDR3 region has the DNA TGTGCCAGCAGCTTTACCAGGGAGGGTTACGAGCAGTACTTC.

This clonotype appeared once. This sequence joins TRBV7-2 and TRBJ2-2, with 8 bases aligning to TRBD1. The germline CDR1 and CDR2 sequences are SGHTA and FQGNSA. The CDR3 totals 14 residues. Trimming removed 4 bases from V and 5 bases from J; junction bases left unmatched: 3. CDR3 region: CASSSQGATGELFF. In nucleotides, the CDR3 is TGTGCCAGCAGCTCGCAGGGGGCGACCGGGGAGCTGTTTTTT. The full variable domain, in which reference TRBV7-2 and TRBJ2-2 provide the parts outside the CDR3, is GAGVSQSPSNKVTEKGKDVELRCDPISGHTALYWYRQSLGQGLEFLIYFQGNSAPDKSGLPSDRFSAERTGGSVSTLTIQRTQQEDSAVYLCASSSQGATGELFFGEGSRLTVL.

This clonotype has more than one count but fewer than ten. V gene TRBV7-8 combines with J gene TRBJ2-5; 7 positions match TRBD2. The closer fit of TRBJ2-7 to the DNA end suggests the J call may be wrong. CDR3 size: 14 residues. Germline CDR1 reads SGHVS; CDR2 reads FQNEAQ. CDR3 in DNA: TGTGCCAGCAGCTCCGAACGGGGGGACGTCGAGCAGTACTTC. Protein: CASSSERGDVEQYF.

The CDR3 DNA reads TGTGCCAGCTCACCCAGGGACAGGGTAGGCGAGCAGTACTTC. This translates into CASSPRDRVGEQYF. This chain joins TRBV18 and TRBJ2-7, with 9 bases that match TRBD1. The CDR3 has 14 amino acids. V dropped 3 bases and J dropped 6; count of bases not matched to a gene: 6. Germline assignment: CDR1 KGHSH and CDR2 LQKENI.